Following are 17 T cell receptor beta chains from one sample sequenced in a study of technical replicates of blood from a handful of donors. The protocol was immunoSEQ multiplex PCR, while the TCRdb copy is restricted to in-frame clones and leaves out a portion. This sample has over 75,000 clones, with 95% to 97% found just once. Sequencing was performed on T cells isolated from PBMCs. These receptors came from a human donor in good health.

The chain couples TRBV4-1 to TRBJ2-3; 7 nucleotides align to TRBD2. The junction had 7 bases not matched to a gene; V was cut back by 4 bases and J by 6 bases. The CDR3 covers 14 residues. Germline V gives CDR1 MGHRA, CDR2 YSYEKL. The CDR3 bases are TGCGCCAGCAGCCCCCGGGAGGCCCGGGATACGCAGTATTTT. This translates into CASSPREARDTQYF.

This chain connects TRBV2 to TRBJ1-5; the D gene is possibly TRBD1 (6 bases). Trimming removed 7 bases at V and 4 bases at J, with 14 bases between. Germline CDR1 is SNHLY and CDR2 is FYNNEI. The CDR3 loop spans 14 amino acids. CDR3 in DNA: TGTGCCAGCACCCTGGGCCAGGGGAATCAGCCCCAGCATTTT. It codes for CASTLGQGNQPQHF. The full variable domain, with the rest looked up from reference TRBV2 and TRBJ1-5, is EPEVTQTPSHQVTQMGQEVILRCVPISNHLYFYWYRQILGQKVEFLVSFYNNEISEKSEIFDDQFSVERPDGSNFTLKIRSTKLEDSAMYFCASTLGQGNQPQHFGDGTRLSIL.

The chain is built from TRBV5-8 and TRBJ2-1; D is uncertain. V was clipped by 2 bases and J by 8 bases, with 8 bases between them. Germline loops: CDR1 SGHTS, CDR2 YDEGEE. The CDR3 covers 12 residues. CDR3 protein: CASSFQRYEQFF. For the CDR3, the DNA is TGTGCCAGCAGCTTCCAGCGATATGAGCAGTTCTTC.

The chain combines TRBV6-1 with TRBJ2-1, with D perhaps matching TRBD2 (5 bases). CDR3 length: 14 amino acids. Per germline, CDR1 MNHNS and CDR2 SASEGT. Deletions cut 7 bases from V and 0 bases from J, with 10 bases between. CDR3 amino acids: CASKAVPSYNEQFF. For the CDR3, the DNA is TGTGCCAGCAAAGCGGTGCCCTCCTACAATGAGCAGTTCTTC.

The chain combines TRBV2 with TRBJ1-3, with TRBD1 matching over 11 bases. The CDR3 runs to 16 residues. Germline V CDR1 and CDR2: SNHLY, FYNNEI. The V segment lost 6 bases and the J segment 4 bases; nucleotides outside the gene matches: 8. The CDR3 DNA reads TGTGCCAGCAGCGCTATTGGGACAGGGGGAGGAAACACCATATATTTT. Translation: CASSAIGTGGGNTIYF.

The CDR3 coding sequence is TGTGCTAGTGGTTTGGTATTGCCCCTAGCGGGGCCCAATGAGCAGTTCTTC. It yields the protein CASGLVLPLAGPNEQFF. V gene TRBV12-5 combines with J gene TRBJ2-1; 9 nucleotides align to TRBD2. Per germline, CDR1 LGHNT and CDR2 FRNRAP. Trimming removed 0 bases from V and 6 bases from J; junction bases left unmatched: 9. There are 17 residues in the CDR3.

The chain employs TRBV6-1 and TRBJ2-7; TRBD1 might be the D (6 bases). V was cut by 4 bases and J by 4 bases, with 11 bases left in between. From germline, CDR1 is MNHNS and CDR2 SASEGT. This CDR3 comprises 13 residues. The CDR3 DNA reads TGTGCCAGCAGTGCCAGGGGCCGGTACGAGCAGTACTTC. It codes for CASSARGRYEQYF.

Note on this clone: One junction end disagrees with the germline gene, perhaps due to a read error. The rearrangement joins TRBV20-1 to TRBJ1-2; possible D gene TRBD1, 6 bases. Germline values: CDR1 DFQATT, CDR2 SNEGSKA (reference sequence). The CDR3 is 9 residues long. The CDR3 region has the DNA TGCAGTGCTGGAAAACCGGGACACTTC. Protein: CSAGKPGHF.

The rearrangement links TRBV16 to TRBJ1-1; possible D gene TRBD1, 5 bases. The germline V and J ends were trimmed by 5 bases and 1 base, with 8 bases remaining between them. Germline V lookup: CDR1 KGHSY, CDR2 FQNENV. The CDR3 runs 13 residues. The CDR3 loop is CASSTDRNTEAFF. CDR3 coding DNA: TGTGCCAGCAGCACCGACAGGAACACTGAAGCTTTCTTT. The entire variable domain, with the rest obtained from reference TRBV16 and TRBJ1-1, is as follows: GEEVAQTPKHLVRGEGQKAKLYCAPIKGHSYVFWYQQVLKNEFKFLISFQNENVFDETGMPKERFSAKCLPNSPCSLEIQATKLEDSAVYFCASSTDRNTEAFFGQGTRLTVV.

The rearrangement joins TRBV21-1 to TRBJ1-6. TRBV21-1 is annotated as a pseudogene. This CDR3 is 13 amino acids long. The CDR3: CASSKVRNSPLHF. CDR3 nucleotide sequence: TGTGCCAGCAGCAAAGTACGGAATTCACCCCTCCACTTT.

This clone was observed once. The CDR3 here is CASSVVRGSTDTQYF. The DNA of the CDR3 is TGTGCCAGCAGCGTAGTCAGGGGAAGCACAGATACGCAGTATTTT. The rearrangement joins TRBV9 to TRBJ2-3; D is perhaps TRBD1 (6 bases). The CDR3 is 15 amino acids. The V end was cut by 0 bases, the J end by 0 bases, with 8 bases between. Germline V lookup: CDR1 SGDLS, CDR2 YYNGEE.

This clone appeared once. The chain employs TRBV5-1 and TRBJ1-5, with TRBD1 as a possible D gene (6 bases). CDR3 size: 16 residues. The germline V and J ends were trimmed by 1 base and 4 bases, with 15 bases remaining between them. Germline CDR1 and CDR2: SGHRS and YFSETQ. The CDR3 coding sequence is TGCGCCAGCAGCTTGCTGGGGGGGGCAGCTAATCAGCCCCAGCATTTT. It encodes CASSLLGGAANQPQHF.

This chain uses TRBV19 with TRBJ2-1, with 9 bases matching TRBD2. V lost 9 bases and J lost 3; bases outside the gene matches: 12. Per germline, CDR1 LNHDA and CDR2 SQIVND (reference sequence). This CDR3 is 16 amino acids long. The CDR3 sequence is CASTRWAGGNYNEQFF. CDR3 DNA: TGTGCCAGCACCAGGTGGGCGGGGGGGAACTACAATGAGCAGTTCTTC.

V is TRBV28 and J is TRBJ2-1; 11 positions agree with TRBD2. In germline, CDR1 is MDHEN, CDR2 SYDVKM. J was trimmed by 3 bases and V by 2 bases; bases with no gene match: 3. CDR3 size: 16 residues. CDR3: CASSLRTSGSYNEQFF. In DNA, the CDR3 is TGTGCCAGCAGTTTACGAACTAGCGGGAGCTACAATGAGCAGTTCTTC.

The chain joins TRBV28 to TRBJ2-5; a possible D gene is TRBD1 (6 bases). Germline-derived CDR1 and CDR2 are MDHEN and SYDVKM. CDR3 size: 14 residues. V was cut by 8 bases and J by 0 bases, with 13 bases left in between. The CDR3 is CASQGQTYQETQYF. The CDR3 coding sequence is TGTGCCAGCCAAGGACAGACGTACCAAGAGACCCAGTACTTC.

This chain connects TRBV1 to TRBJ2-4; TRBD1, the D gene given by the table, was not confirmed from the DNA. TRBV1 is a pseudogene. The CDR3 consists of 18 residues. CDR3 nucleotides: TGCACCAGCAGCCAAGGACAGAAGACGAAGCCTACCAAAAACATTCAGTACTTC. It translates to CTSSQGQKTKPTKNIQYF.

The CDR3 sequence is CASSQEIELYEQYF. For the CDR3, the DNA is TGCGCCAGCAGCCAAGAGATAGAACTCTACGAGCAGTACTTC. J is TRBJ2-7 and V is TRBV4-1, with no clear D. This CDR3 is built from 14 residues. Looked up from germline, CDR1 is MGHRA and CDR2 is YSYEKL. Trimming cost V 0 bases and J 3 bases, with 9 bases left between them.